This T cell receptor beta chain was captured in a study of shared clonotypes between healthy human individuals. V lost 7 bases, J lost 2 bases, and 10 bases lay in between. CDR1 and CDR2 (germline): SGDLS, YYNGEE. The CDR3 has 14 amino acids. Libraries were prepared by immunoSEQ multiplex PCR; TCRdb keeps only in-frame clonotypes and omits some of them. The sample has some 1.4 million clones; roughly 96% are singletons. V is TRBV9 and J is TRBJ2-6; D remains ambiguous. Material for sequencing was naive CD4+ T cells sorted from blood. Subset reported: CD45RA+ positively selected. This TCR was recovered from a young man in good health. CDR3 coding DNA: TGTGCCAGCGGCTTCATCCCTGGGGCCAACGTCCTGACTTTC. Protein sequence: CASGFIPGANVLTF.